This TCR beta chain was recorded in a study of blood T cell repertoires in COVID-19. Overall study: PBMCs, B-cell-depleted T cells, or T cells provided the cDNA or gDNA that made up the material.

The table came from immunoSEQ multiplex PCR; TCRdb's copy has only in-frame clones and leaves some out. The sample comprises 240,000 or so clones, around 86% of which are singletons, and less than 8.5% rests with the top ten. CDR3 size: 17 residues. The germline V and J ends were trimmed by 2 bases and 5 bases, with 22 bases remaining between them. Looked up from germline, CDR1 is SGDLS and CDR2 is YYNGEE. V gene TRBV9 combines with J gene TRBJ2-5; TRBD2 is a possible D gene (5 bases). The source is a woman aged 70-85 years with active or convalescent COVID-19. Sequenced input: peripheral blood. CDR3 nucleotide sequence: TGTGCCAGCAGCGTGGGCGTACAAGAGTTCAGGAGGGAGACCCAGTACTTC. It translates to CASSVGVQEFRRETQYF.